This T cell receptor (beta chain) was found in a study of Graves' ophthalmopathy and Graves' hyperthyroidism. Broader study findings: Predictions made by the model for ophthalmopathy progression reached 70.59% sensitivity and approximately 78% specificity.

TCR beta CDR3 regions were amplified from RNA transcripts. A first-round RT-PCR used HTBI primers, followed by a second-round multiplex PCR. One entry per CDR3 protein, called by TCRdb with MiXCR from the multiplex PCR reads. The sample carries about 410,000 distinct CDR3 sequences, approximately 16% recorded once. Many counts were recorded for this clonotype. Its specificity is not known. The germline gives CDR1 SGHTA, CDR2 FQGTGA. V lost 5 bases to trimming and J lost 4 bases; unmatched junction nucleotides: 13. This CDR3 comprises 18 residues. This clonotype originated in a woman aged 18-29 years with Graves' ophthalmopathy. The rearrangement uses TRBV7-3 and TRBJ2-2; 10 positions agree with TRBD1. Sequenced input: peripheral blood. CDR3 sequence: CASSPALRQGAFTGELFF. The CDR3 DNA follows: TGTGCCAGCAGCCCCGCCCTCCGACAGGGGGCTTTCACCGGGGAGCTGTTTTTT.